This TCR beta chain came from a study of CD8 T cells in Susac syndrome. The germline V gene encodes CDR1 SEHNR and CDR2 FQNEAQ (reference sequence). This CDR3 spans 16 amino acids. The V and J ends lost 1 base and 2 bases respectively, with 14 bases between them. The RNA input was roughly 0.45 to 1 ug, and it was reverse transcribed with random hexamers. The CDR3 of TCR beta was amplified by immunoSEQ multiplex PCR across 54 Vbeta and 13 Jbeta. TCRdb used MiXCR to reprocess the immunoSEQ multiplex PCR reads, holding one entry per CDR3 protein. The table records about 150,000 distinct CDR3 sequences, roughly 94% of them present only once. Negative magnetic isolation gave CD8+ and CD4+ cells; FACS enriched CD8+ TEMRA.

This clonotype was sampled from a human donor with multiple sclerosis. The specimen was CD8+ T cells from PBMCs. The rearrangement links TRBV7-9 to TRBJ1-2, with D possibly matching TRBD1 (5 bases). CDR3: CASSLVAGYLNYGYTF. In DNA, the CDR3 is TGTGCCAGCAGCTTAGTTGCAGGGTACCTCAACTATGGCTACACCTTC.